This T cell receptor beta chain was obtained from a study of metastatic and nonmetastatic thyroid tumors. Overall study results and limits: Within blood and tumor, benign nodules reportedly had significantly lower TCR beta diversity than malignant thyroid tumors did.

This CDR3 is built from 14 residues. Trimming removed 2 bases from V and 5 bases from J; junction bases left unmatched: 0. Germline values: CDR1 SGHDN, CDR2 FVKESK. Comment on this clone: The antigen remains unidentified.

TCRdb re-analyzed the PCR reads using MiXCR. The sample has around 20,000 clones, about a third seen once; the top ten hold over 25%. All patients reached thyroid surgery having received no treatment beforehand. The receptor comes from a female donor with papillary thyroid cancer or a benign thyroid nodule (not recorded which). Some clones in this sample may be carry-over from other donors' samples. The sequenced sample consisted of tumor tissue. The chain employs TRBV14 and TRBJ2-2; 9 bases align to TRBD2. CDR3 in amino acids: CASSQTSGTGELFF. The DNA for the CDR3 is TGTGCCAGCAGCCAAACTAGCGGGACCGGGGAGCTGTTTTTT.